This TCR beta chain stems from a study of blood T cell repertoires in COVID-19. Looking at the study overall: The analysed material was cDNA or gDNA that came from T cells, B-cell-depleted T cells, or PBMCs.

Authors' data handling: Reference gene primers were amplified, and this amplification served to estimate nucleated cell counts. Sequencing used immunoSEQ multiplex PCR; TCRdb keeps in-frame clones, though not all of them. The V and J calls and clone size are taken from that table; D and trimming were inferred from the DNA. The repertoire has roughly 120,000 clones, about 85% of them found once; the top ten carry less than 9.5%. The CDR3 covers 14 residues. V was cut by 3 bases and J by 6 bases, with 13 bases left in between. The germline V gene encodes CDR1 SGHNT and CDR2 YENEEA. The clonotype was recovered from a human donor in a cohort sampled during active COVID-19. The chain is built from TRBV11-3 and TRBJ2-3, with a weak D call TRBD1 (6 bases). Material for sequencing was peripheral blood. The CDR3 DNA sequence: TGTGCCAGCAGCTTGGGCAGGGGTTCTGATACGCAGTATTTT. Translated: CASSLGRGSDTQYF. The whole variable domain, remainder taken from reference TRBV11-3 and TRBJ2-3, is EAGVVQSPRYKIIEKKQPVAFWCNPISGHNTLYWYLQNLGQGPELLIRYENEEAVDDSQLPKDRFSAERLKGVDSTLKIQPAELGDSAVYLCASSLGRGSDTQYFGPGTRLTVL.